This TCR beta chain is drawn from a study of chemoradiotherapy in HPV16-positive cancers. As concerns this clone: The antigen is undetermined.

Clones were read by immunoSEQ multiplex PCR, and TCRdb kept only the in-frame ones, dropping some. Of 30,000 to 50,000 clones listed, 76% are singletons. The ends were cut back, 4 bases at V and 5 bases at J, with 21 bases in the middle. The CDR3 loop spans 16 amino acids. Germline V CDR1 and CDR2: SGHRS, YFSETQ. Over chemoradiotherapy, repertoires were sampled more than once. Study observations and caveats: Better recurrence-free survival went with HPV-responsive T-cell expansion in HPV16-positive patients. Candidate HPV-specific clones and E7-related TCR motifs grew in tumor during treatment. Functional assays defining HPV-specific T cells used only a couple of HPV16-positive patients.

The sequence was obtained from a human donor with HPV-associated anogenital cancer. This specimen was blood, taken from a patient who underwent chemoradiotherapy. The chain joins TRBV5-1 to TRBJ2-5; D assignment may be TRBD1 or TRBD2 (7 bases each). The CDR3 here is CASSPSGQVGGETQYF. The DNA of the CDR3 is TGCGCCAGCAGCCCTTCCGGACAGGTCGGGGGGGAGACCCAGTACTTC.